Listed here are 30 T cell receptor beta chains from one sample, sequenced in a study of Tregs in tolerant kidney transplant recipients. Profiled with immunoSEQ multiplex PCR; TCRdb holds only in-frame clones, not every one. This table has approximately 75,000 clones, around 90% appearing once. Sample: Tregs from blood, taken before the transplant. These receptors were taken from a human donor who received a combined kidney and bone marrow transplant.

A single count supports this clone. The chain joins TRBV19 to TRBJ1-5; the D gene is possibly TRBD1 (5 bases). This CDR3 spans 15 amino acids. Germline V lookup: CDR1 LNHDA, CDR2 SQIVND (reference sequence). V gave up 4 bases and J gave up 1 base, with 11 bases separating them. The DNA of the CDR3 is TGTGCCAGTAGTAGCGGGGGGTGGAGCAATCAGCCCCAGCATTTT. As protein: CASSSGGWSNQPQHF. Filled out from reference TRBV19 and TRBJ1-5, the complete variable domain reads DGGITQSPKYLFRKEGQNVTLSCEQNLNHDAMYWYRQDPGQGLRLIYYSQIVNDFQKGDIAEGYSVSREKKESFPLTVTSAQKNPTAFYLCASSSGGWSNQPQHFGDGTRLSIL.

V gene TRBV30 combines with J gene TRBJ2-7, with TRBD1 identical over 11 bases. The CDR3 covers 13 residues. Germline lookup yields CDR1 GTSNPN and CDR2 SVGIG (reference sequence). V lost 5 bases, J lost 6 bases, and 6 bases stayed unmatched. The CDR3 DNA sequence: TGTGCCTGGGCAGGACAGGGGGCGAGCGAGCAGTACTTC. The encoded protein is CAWAGQGASEQYF. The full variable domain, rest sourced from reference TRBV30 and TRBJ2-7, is SQTIHQWPATLVQPVGSPLSLECTVEGTSNPNLYWYRQAAGRGLQLLFYSVGIGQISSEVPQNLSASRPQDRQFILSSKKLLLSDSGFYLCAWAGQGASEQYFGPGTRLTVT.

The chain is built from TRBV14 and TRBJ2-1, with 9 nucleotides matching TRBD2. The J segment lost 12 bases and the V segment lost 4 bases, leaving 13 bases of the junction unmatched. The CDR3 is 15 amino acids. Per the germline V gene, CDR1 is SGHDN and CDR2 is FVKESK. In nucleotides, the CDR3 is TGTGCCAGCAGCCGCGGACTAGCGAGGACAGTAGGGCAGTTCTTC. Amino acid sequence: CASSRGLARTVGQFF.

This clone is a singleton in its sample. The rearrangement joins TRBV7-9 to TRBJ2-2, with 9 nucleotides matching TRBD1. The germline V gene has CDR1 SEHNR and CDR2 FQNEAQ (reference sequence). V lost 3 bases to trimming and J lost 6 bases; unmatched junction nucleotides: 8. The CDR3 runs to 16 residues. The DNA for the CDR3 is TGTGCCAGCAGCTTGAATGGACAGGGGAAGGCCGGGGAGCTGTTTTTT. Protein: CASSLNGQGKAGELFF. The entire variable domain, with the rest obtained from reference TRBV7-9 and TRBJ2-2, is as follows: DTGVSQNPRHKITKRGQNVTFRCDPISEHNRLYWYRQTLGQGPEFLTYFQNEAQLEKSRLLSDRFSAERPKGSFSTLEIQRTEQGDSAMYLCASSLNGQGKAGELFFGEGSRLTVL.

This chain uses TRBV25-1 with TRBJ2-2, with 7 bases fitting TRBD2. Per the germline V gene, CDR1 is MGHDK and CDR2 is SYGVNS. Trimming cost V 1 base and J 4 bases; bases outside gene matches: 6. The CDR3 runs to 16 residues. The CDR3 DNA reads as TGTGCCAGCAGTGAATGGGAGGGGCTTGGCACCGGGGAGCTGTTTTTT. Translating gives CASSEWEGLGTGELFF. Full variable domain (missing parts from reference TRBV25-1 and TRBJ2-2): EADIYQTPRYLVIGTGKKITLECSQTMGHDKMYWYQQDPGMELHLIHYSYGVNSTEKGDLSSESTVSRIRTEHFPLTLESARPSHTSQYLCASSEWEGLGTGELFFGEGSRLTVL.

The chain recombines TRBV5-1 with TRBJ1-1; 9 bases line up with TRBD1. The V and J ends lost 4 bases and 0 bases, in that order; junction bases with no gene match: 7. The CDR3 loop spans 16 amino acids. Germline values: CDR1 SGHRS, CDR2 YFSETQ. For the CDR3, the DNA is TGCGCCAGCAGCGGAGGGACAGGGTATATGAACACTGAAGCTTTCTTT. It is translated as CASSGGTGYMNTEAFF.

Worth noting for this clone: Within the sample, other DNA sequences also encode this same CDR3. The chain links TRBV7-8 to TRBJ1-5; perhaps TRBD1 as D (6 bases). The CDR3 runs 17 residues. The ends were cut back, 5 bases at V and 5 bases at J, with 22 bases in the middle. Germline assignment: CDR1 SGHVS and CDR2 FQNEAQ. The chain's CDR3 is CASSLTGAADGHQPQHF. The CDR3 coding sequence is TGTGCCAGCAGCCTGACGGGGGCGGCCGATGGGCATCAGCCCCAGCATTTT.

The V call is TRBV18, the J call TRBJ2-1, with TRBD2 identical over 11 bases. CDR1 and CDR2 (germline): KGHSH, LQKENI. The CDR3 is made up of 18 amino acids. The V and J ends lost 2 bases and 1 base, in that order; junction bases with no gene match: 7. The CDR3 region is CASSPNPTSGKSYNEQFF. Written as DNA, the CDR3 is TGTGCCAGCTCACCAAACCCGACTAGCGGGAAGTCCTACAATGAGCAGTTCTTC.

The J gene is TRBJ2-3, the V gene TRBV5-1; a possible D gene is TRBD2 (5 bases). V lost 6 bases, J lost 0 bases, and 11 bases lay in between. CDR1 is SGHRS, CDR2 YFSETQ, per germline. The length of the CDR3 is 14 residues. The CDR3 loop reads CASNEGFSTDTQYF. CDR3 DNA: TGCGCCAGCAATGAGGGATTCAGCACAGATACGCAGTATTTT.

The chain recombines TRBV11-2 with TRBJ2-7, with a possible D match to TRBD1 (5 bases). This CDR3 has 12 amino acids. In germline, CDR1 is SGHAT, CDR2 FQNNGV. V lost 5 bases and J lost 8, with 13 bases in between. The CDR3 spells CASSAEKGKQYF. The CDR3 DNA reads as TGTGCCAGCAGCGCCGAAAAGGGGAAGCAGTACTTC.

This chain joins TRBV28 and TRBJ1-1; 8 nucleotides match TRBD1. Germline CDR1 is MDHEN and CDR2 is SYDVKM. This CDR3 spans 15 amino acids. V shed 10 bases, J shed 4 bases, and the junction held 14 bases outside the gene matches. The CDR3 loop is CAITRTGGVGTEAFF. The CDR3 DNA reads TGTGCCATCACCCGAACAGGGGGTGTGGGCACTGAAGCTTTCTTT.

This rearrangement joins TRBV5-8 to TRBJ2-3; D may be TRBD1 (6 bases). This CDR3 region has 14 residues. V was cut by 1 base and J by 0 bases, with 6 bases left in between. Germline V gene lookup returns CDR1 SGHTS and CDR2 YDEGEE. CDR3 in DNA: TGTGCCAGCAGCTTGCAGGGGAGCACAGATACGCAGTATTTT. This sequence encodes CASSLQGSTDTQYF.

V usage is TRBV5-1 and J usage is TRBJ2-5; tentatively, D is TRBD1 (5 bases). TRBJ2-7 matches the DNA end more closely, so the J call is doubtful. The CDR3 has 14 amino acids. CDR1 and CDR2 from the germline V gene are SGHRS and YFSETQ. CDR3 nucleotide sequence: TGCGCCAGCAGCTCAGGGTCCCCTACCTACGAGCAGTACTTC. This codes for CASSSGSPTYEQYF.

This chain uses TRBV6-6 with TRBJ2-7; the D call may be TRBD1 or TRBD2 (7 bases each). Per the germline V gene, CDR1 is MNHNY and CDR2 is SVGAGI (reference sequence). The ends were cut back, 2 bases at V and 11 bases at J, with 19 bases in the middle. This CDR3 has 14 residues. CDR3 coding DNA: TGTGCCAGCAGTTACCATCCAGGGGGGGCAAAAAAGTACTTC. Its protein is CASSYHPGGAKKYF.

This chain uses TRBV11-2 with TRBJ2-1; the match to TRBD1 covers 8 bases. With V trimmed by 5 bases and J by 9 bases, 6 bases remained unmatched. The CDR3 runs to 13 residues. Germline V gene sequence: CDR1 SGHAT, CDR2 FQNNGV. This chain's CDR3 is CASSVSGGVEQFF. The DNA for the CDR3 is TGTGCCAGCAGCGTTTCAGGGGGCGTTGAGCAGTTCTTC.

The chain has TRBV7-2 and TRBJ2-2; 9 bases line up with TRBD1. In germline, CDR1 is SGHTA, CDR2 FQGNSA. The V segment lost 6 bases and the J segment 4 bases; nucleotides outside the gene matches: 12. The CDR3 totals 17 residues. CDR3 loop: CASSPPGTGLGTGELFF. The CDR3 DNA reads TGTGCCAGCAGTCCCCCCGGGACAGGGTTGGGCACCGGGGAGCTGTTTTTT.

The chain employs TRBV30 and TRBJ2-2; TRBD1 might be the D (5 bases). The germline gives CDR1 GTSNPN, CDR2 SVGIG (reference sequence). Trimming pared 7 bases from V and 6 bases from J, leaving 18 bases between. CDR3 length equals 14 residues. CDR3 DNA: TGTGCCTTTGAAAGGGGAAGGATCGCCGGGGAGCTGTTTTTT. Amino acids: CAFERGRIAGELFF.

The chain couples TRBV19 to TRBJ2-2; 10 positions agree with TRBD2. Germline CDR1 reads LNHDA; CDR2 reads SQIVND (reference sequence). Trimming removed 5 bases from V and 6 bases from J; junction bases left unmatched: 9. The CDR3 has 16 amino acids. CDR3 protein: CASSRRFLAGAGELFF. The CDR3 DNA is TGTGCCAGTAGTCGCCGGTTTCTAGCGGGAGCCGGGGAGCTGTTTTTT.

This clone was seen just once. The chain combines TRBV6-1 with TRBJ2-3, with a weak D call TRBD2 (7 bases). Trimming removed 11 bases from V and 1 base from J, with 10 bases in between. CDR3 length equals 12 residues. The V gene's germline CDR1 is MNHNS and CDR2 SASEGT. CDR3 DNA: TGTGCCGGGGGGGGCGGCACAGATACGCAGTATTTT. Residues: CAGGGGTDTQYF.

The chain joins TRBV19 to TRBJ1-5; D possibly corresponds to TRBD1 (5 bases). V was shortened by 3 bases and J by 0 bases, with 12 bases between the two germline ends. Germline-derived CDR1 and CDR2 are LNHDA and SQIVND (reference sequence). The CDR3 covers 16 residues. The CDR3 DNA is TGTGCCAGTAGTATTTGGGGACCCTATAGCAATCAGCCCCAGCATTTT. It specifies CASSIWGPYSNQPQHF.

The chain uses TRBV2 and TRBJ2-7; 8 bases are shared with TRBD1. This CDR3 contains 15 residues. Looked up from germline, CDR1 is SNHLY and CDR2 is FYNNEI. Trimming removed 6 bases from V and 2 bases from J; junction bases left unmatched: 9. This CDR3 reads CASSPLGQGPYEQYF. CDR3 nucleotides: TGTGCCAGCAGCCCTCTCGGACAGGGCCCCTACGAGCAGTACTTC.

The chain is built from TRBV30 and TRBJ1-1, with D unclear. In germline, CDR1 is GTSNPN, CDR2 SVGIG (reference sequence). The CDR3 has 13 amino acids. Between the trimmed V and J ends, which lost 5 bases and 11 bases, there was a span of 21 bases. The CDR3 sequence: CAWEDRCGTWAFF. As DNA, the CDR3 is TGTGCCTGGGAGGACCGGTGTGGTACGTGGGCTTTCTTT.

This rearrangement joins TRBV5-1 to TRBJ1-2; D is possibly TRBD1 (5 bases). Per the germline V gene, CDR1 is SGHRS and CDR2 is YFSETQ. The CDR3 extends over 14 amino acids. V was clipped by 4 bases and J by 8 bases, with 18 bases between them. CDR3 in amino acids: CASSPGTADPGYTF. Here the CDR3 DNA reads TGCGCCAGCAGCCCGGGGACGGCGGACCCCGGCTACACCTTC.

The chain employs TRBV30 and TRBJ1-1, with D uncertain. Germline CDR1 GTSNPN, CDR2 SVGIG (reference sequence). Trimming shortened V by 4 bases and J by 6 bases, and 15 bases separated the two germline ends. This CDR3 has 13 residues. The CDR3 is CAWTLKRGPEAFF. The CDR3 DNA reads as TGTGCCTGGACCCTCAAAAGAGGCCCTGAAGCTTTCTTT.

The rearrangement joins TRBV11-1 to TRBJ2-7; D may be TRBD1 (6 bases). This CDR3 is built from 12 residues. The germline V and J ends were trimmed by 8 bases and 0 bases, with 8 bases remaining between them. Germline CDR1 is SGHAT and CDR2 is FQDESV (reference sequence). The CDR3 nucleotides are TGTGCCAGCGGACAGAGCTCCTACGAGCAGTACTTC. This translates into CASGQSSYEQYF. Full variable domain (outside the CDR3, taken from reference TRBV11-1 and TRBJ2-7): EAEVAQSPRYKITEKSQAVAFWCDPISGHATLYWYRQILGQGPELLVQFQDESVVDDSQLPKDRFSAERLKGVDSTLKIQPAELGDSAMYLCASGQSSYEQYFGPGTRLTVT.

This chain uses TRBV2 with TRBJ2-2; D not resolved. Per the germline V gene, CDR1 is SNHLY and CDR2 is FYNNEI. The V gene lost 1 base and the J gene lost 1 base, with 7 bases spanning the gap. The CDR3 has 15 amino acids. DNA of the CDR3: TGTGCCAGCAGTGAAGAGCATCAGAACACCGGGGAGCTGTTTTTT. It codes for CASSEEHQNTGELFF.

The CDR3 DNA reads TGTGCCAGCTCACCAACGGGGATTGAAGAGACCCAGTACTTC. It encodes CASSPTGIEETQYF. V gene TRBV18 combines with J gene TRBJ2-5; D is possibly TRBD2 (5 bases). CDR3 size: 14 residues. The germline V and J ends were trimmed by 2 bases and 3 bases, with 10 bases remaining between them. Germline CDR1 is KGHSH and CDR2 is LQKENI.

This CDR3 is CASSMGTGSSSYEQYF. The CDR3 coding sequence is TGTGCCAGTAGTATGGGGACAGGCTCTAGCTCCTACGAGCAGTACTTC. This sequence joins TRBV19 and TRBJ2-7, with 8 positions matching TRBD1. The CDR3 loop spans 16 amino acids. The germline V gene has CDR1 LNHDA and CDR2 SQIVND (reference sequence). The V gene end was trimmed by 3 bases and the J gene end by 0 bases; junction bases not matched to a gene: 7.

CDR3 DNA: TGTGCCATCAGTGGGGGGTCCCTTGAAGCTTTCTTT. Its protein is CAISGGSLEAFF. The chain combines TRBV10-3 with TRBJ1-1, with D possibly being TRBD1 (5 bases). V was cut by 4 bases and J by 7 bases, with 10 bases left in between. There are 12 residues in the CDR3. The germline gives CDR1 ENHRY, CDR2 SYGVKD.

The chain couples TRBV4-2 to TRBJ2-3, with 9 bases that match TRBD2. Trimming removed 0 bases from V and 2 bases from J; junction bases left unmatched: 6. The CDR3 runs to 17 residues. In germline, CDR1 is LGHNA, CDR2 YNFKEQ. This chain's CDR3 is CASSQDRLAGITDTQYF. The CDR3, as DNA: TGTGCCAGCAGCCAAGATCGGCTAGCGGGAATCACAGATACGCAGTATTTT.